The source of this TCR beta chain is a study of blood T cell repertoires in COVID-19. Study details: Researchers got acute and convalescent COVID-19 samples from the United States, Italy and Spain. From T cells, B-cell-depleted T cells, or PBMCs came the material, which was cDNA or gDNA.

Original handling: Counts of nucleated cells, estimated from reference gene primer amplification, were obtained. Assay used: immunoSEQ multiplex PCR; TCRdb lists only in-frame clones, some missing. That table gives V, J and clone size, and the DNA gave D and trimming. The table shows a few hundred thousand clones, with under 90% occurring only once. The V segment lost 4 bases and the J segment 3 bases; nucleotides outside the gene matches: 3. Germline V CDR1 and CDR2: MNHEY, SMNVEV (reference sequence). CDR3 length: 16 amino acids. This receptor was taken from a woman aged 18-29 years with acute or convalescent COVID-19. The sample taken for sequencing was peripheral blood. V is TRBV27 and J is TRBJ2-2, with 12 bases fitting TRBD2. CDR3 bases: TGTGCCAGCAGTTCCCGACTAGCGGGAGACACCGGGGAGCTGTTTTTT. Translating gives CASSSRLAGDTGELFF.